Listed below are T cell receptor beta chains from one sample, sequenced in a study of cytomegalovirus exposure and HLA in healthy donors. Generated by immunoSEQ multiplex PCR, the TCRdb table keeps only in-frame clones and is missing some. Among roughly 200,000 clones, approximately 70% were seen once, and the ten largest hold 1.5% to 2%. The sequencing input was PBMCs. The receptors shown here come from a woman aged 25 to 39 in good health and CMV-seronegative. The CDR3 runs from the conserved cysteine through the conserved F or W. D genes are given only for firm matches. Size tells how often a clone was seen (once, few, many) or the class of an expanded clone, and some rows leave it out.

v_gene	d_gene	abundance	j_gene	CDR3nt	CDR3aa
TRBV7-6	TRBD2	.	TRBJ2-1	TGTGCCAGCAGCCGCGTCGGGCGGGGGGGCCCGTTATACAATGAGCAGTTCTTC	CASSRVGRGGPLYNEQFF
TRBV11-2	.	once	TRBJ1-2	TGTGCCAGCAGCCCTACTAACTATGGCTACACCTTC	CASSPTNYGYTF
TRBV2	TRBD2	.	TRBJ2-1	TGTGCCAGCCTTACGGGACTAGTGAGCAATGAGCAGTTCTTC	CASLTGLVSNEQFF
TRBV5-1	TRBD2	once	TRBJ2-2	TGCGCCAGCAGCCGGACTAGCTCGAACACCGGGGAGCTGTTTTTT	CASSRTSSNTGELFF
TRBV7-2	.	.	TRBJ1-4	TGTGCCAGCAGCCTAGCATCAGGGGCATCTGAAAAACTGTTTTTT	CASSLASGASEKLFF
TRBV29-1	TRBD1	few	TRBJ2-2	TGCAGCGTCCCAGGGGGCACCGGGGAGCTGTTTTTT	CSVPGGTGELFF
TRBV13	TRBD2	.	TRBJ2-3	TGTGCCAGCAGCGCGGGACTAGCGGTGGGTGGAGATACGCAGTATTTT	CASSAGLAVGGDTQYF
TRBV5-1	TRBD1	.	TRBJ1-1	TGCGCCAGCAGCACCCAGGGGCAGGGGGCTGAAGCTTTCTTT	CASSTQGQGAEAFF
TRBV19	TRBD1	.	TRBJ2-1	TGTGCCAGTAGTATAGGACAGGGGTCCTACAATGAGCAGTTCTTC	CASSIGQGSYNEQFF
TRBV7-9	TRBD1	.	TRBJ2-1	TGTGCCAGCAGCTTTGTCTCCGGGACAGGGGGCGGGAATGAGCAGTTCTTC	CASSFVSGTGGGNEQFF
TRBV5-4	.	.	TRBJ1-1	TGTGCCAGCAGCTTCTCACAGAACACTGAAGCTTTCTTT	CASSFSQNTEAFF
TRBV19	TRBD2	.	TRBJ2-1	TGTGCCAGTAGTATTAACCTAGCGGGAGTTTACAACAATGAGCAGTTCTTC	CASSINLAGVYNNEQFF
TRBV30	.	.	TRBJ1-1	TGTGCCTGGAATCTTAGATCGAACACTGAAGCTTTCTTT	CAWNLRSNTEAFF
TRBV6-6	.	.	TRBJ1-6	TGTGCCAGCAGCTTAAACGGACAGTTCAATTCACCCCTCCACTTT	CASSLNGQFNSPLHF
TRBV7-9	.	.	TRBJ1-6	TGTGCCAGCAGCTTAGTCGCAACTAGGGATTCACCCCTCCACTTT	CASSLVATRDSPLHF
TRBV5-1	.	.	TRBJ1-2	TGCGCCAGCAGCTTGGAGGCGGGGGGGAATGGCTACACCTTC	CASSLEAGGNGYTF
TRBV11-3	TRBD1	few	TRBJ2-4	TGTGCCAGCAGCCCAGGGGGCAGTGCAAGGGGAAACATTCAGTACTTC	CASSPGGSARGNIQYF
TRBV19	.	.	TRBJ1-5	TGTGCCAGTAGGACCCTCGGGGGGGACGGATTGCCCCAGCATTTT	CASRTLGGDGLPQHF
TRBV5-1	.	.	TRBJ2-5	TGCGCCAGCAGCCCTTCCCCATCGAGGTGGGAGACCCAGTACTTC	CASSPSPSRWETQYF
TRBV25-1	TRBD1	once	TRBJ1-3	TGTGCCAGCAGTAAAGGACAGGGAAGGTCTAGAAACACCATATATTTT	CASSKGQGRSRNTIYF
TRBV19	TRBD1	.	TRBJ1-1	TGTGCCAGCCTGAAACAGGGGAGCACTGAAGCTTTCTTT	CASLKQGSTEAFF
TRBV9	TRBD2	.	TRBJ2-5	TGTGCCAGCAGCGTACATAGCGGGAGTTTGGAGACCCAGTACTTC	CASSVHSGSLETQYF
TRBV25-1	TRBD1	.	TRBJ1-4	TGTGCCAGCAGTGACAGGGGGCCGGATGAAAAACTGTTTTTT	CASSDRGPDEKLFF
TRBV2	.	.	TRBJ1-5	TGTGCCAGCCTCATGGTTGAGGGCGGCAATCAGCCCCAGCATTTT	CASLMVEGGNQPQHF
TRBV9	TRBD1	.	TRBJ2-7	TGTGCCAGCAGCAATTCCCTGACAGGGGGCGGCGAGCAGTACTTC	CASSNSLTGGGEQYF
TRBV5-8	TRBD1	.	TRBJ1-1	TGTGCCAGCCGACTCAGGGGGTTGAACACTGAAGCTTTCTTT	CASRLRGLNTEAFF
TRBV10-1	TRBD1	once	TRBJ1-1	TGCGCCAGCAGTGAGGCGAAGACAGGGACTTCCCTAATGAACACTGAAGCTTTCTTT	CASSEAKTGTSLMNTEAFF
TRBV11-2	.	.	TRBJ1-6	TGTGCCAGCAGCTTAGTCCACGGAGTAAGCAATTCACCCCTCCACTTT	CASSLVHGVSNSPLHF
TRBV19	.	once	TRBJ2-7	TGTGCCAGTAGTATTACAGCATCCTACGAGCAGTACTTC	CASSITASYEQYF
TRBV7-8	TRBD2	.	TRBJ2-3	TGTGCCAGCAGCCCGGGACTAGCTTCAGATACGCAGTATTTT	CASSPGLASDTQYF
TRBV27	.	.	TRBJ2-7	TGTGCCAGCAGTCCCGCGCCTTTCTACGAGCAGTACTTC	CASSPAPFYEQYF
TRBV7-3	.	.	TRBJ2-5	TGTGCCAGCAGCCGGGGGTACCAAGAGACCCAGTACTTC	CASSRGYQETQYF
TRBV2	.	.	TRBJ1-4	TGTGCCAGCAGGGCTTCGAAGACAGTTAGACTGTTTTTT	CASRASKTVRLFF
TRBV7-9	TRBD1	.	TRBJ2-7	TGTGCCAGCAGCGTACAGGGGACCGAGCAGTACTTC	CASSVQGTEQYF
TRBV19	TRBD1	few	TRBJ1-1	TGTGCCAGTAGTGTAGGACAGGGGGCATGGGTCACTGAAGCTTTCTTT	CASSVGQGAWVTEAFF
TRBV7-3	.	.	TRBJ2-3	TGTGCCAGCAGCCGCGGCAGGGCCGCAGATACGCAGTATTTT	CASSRGRAADTQYF
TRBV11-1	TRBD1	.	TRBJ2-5	TGTGCCAGCAGCTTGGGTAAAGACAGGGGGCCACGAATGGAGACCCAGTACTTC	CASSLGKDRGPRMETQYF
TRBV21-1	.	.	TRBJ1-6	TGTGCCAGCAGCAAGGGTTCCAGGGAGGGATCACCCCTCCACTTT	CASSKGSREGSPLHF
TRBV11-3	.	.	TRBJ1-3	TGTGCCCCCCGGTCCTCTGGAAACACCATATATTTT	CAPRSSGNTIYF
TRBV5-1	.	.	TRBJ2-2	TGCGCCAGCAGCTTGGCGGCAGGGAACACCGGGGAGCTGTTTTTT	CASSLAAGNTGELFF
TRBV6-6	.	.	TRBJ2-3	TGTGCCAGCAGTTACTCGAATCCAGGGAAGATAGATACGCAGTATTTT	CASSYSNPGKIDTQYF